This entry lists 6 T cell receptor beta chains sequenced from one sample in a study of radiotherapy plus CTLA-4 blockade in lung cancer. Produced via immunoSEQ multiplex PCR; TCRdb's table is partial and in-frame only. The data hold 95,000 to 150,000 clones, with 90% observed a single time. The sample in question was peripheral blood, obtained from a patient treated with radiotherapy plus ipilimumab. Every receptor here comes from a human donor with non-small cell lung cancer that progressed on radiotherapy plus ipilimumab.

This rearrangement joins TRBV11-2 to TRBJ2-7; no firm D call. V was shortened by 0 bases and J by 1 base, with 7 bases between the two germline ends. Germline CDR1 SGHAT, CDR2 FQNNGV. This CDR3 is 14 amino acids long. In DNA form, the CDR3 reads TGTGCCAGCAGCTTAGAAACGGGTTCCTACGAGCAGTACTTC. Protein sequence: CASSLETGSYEQYF.

The chain combines TRBV7-8 with TRBJ1-5; perhaps TRBD1 as D (5 bases). The CDR3 has 13 residues. The germline gives CDR1 SGHVS, CDR2 FQNEAQ. The germline V and J ends were trimmed by 3 bases and 5 bases, with 8 bases remaining between them. The CDR3, as DNA: TGTGCCAGCAGCTTGGGGGGGGATCAGCCCCAGCATTTT. Amino acids: CASSLGGDQPQHF.

The chain joins TRBV5-1 to TRBJ1-2; D gene uncertain. Trimming stripped 2 bases from V and 6 bases from J, with 11 bases between. This CDR3 spans 13 amino acids. CDR1 and CDR2 from the germline V gene are SGHRS and YFSETQ. CDR3 bases: TGCGCCAGCAGCTTCCGTGGAGGGAATGGCTACACCTTC. This translates into CASSFRGGNGYTF.

The table lists this clone with a count of one. The V call is TRBV7-8, the J call TRBJ2-1, with TRBD2 matching over 9 bases. The junction had 7 bases not matched to a gene; V was cut back by 5 bases and J by 5 bases. This CDR3 contains 15 residues. Germline CDR1 reads SGHVS; CDR2 reads FQNEAQ. CDR3 loop: CASSPSGTSHNEQFF. For the CDR3, the DNA is TGTGCCAGCAGCCCTTCTGGGACTAGCCACAATGAGCAGTTCTTC.

In this sample, this clone turned up a few times. The V call is TRBV13, the J call TRBJ2-7; maybe TRBD2 (6 bases). Germline V gives CDR1 PRHDT, CDR2 FYEKMQ (reference sequence). The CDR3 is 14 amino acids. The V gene lost 5 bases and the J gene lost 5 bases, with 16 bases spanning the gap. Here the CDR3 DNA reads TGTGCCAGCAGCCCTCCGACTAGTGTTGACGAGCAGTACTTC. Translated, it gives CASSPPTSVDEQYF.

The rearrangement joins TRBV29-1 to TRBJ2-1; 10 bases are shared with TRBD1. The germline CDR1 and CDR2 sequences are SQVTM and ANQGSEA. Trimming removed 2 bases from V and 9 bases from J; junction bases left unmatched: 10. The CDR3 length is 15 residues. This CDR3 is CSVEFVWGQGPEQFF. CDR3 DNA: TGCAGCGTTGAATTCGTTTGGGGACAGGGGCCTGAGCAGTTCTTC.